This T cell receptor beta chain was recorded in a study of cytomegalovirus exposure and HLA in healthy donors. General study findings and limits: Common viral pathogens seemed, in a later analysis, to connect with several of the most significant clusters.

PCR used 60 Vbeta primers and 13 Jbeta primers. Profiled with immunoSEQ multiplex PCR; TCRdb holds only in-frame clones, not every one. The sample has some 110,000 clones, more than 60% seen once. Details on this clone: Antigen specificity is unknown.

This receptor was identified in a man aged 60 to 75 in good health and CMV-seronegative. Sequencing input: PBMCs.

The DNA of the CDR3 is TGTGCCAGCAGCTTAGGACGAGGGAGTCAGCCCCAGCATTTT. Translating it yields CASSLGRGSQPQHF. The chain carries TRBV7-9 and TRBJ1-5; D not certain. V shed 1 base and J shed 6 bases, with 10 bases lying between them. CDR1 and CDR2 from the germline V gene are SEHNR and FQNEAQ (reference sequence). The CDR3 is 14 residues long.